Each of the 8 T cell receptor beta chains below was sequenced from the same sample in a study of shared clonotypes between healthy human individuals. TCRdb keeps only in-frame clones here, not all; method: immunoSEQ multiplex PCR. The repertoire holds about 2.4 million clones, with 93% as singletons. Sequenced: naive CD4+ T cells from PBMCs. Subset given: CD45RA+ positively selected. These receptors all stem from a man younger than 35 in good health. Some clones in this sample may be carry-over from other donors' samples.

The CDR3 DNA reads as TGTGCCAGCAGGCGCTCGTGGCGGAGGCCCCTCGAGCAGTACTTC. Translated: CASRRSWRRPLEQYF. The V and J genes are TRBV6-5 and TRBJ2-7; possible D gene TRBD2, 5 bases. The CDR3 covers 15 residues. CDR1 MNHEY and CDR2 SVGAGI come from the germline V gene. V was clipped by 6 bases and J by 6 bases, with 21 bases between them.

V is TRBV6-5 and J is TRBJ1-4; tentative D call: TRBD1 (5 bases). V lost 6 bases and J lost 4, with 12 bases in between. This CDR3 has 14 residues. CDR1 and CDR2 from the germline V gene are MNHEY and SVGAGI. In DNA, the CDR3 is TGTGCCAGCAGGCCGGGGCCGATTAATGAAAAACTGTTTTTT. It yields the protein CASRPGPINEKLFF.

V usage is TRBV28 and J usage is TRBJ2-1; TRBD2 matches at 10 bases. J gave up 1 base and V 3 bases, and 6 bases lay outside the gene matches. Germline V lookup: CDR1 MDHEN, CDR2 SYDVKM. This CDR3 comprises 17 residues. The CDR3 coding sequence is TGTGCCAGCAGTTTTCTTCGAGCGGGAGGGTCCTACAATGAGCAGTTCTTC. This codes for CASSFLRAGGSYNEQFF.

Comment on this clone: Other nucleotide sequences from this sample produce the same CDR3. This rearrangement joins TRBV5-1 to TRBJ2-3; D gene ambiguous. There are 15 residues in the CDR3. V was shortened by 0 bases and J by 0 bases, with 8 bases between the two germline ends. CDR1 is SGHRS and CDR2 is YFSETQ in the germline V gene. The CDR3 DNA reads TGCGCCAGCAGCTTGGGTGATAGAAGCACAGATACGCAGTATTTT. It is translated as CASSLGDRSTDTQYF.

A note on this clone: Other DNA sequences in the sample encode the same CDR3. The chain joins TRBV5-1 to TRBJ2-5, with TRBD1 identical over 9 bases. V was clipped by 2 bases and J by 3 bases; unmatched bases: 2. CDR3 size: 14 residues. CDR1 SGHRS and CDR2 YFSETQ come from the germline V gene. This CDR3 is CASSFRDREETQYF. The CDR3 region has the DNA TGCGCCAGCAGCTTCAGGGACAGGGAAGAGACCCAGTACTTC.

The rearrangement joins TRBV6-6 to TRBJ1-3; TRBD1 matches 8 bases. CDR3 length: 14 residues. Germline CDR1 MNHNY, CDR2 SVGAGI (reference sequence). The V segment lost 4 bases and the J segment 7 bases; nucleotides outside the gene matches: 6. The CDR3 coding sequence is TGTGCCAGCAGTTCCCGACAGGGGTCGAACACCATATATTTT. Its protein product is CASSSRQGSNTIYF.

The gene calls are TRBV4-3 and TRBJ2-1; 8 nucleotides line up with TRBD2. Germline V gene sequence: CDR1 LGHNA, CDR2 YSLEER. The V segment lost 4 bases and the J segment 2 bases; nucleotides outside the gene matches: 19. The CDR3 sequence is 20 residues long. The CDR3 protein is CASSLGPLYSGSGAYNEQFF. Here the CDR3 DNA reads TGCGCCAGCAGCCTTGGGCCATTATACAGCGGGAGTGGGGCCTACAATGAGCAGTTCTTC.

Note on this clone: The sample carries other DNA sequences with the same CDR3. The chain has TRBV29-1 and TRBJ1-1; D might be TRBD1 (5 bases). The V gene lost 4 bases and the J gene lost 4 bases, with 13 bases spanning the gap. The CDR3 has 13 amino acids. The germline CDR1 and CDR2 sequences are SQVTM and ANQGSEA. The CDR3 DNA reads TGCAGCGTTGGCCCGGGGCGGGTCACTGAAGCTTTCTTT. Its translation: CSVGPGRVTEAFF.